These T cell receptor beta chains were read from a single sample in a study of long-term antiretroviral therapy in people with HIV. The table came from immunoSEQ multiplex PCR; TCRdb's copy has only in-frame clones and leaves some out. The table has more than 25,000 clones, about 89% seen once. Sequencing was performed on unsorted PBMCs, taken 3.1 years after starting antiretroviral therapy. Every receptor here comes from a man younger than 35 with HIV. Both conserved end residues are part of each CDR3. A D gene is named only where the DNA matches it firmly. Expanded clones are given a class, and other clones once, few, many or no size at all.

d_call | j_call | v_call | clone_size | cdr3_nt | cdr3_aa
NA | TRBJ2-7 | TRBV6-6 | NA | TGTGCCAGCAGCCCTAGCCCAAGCGGGTACTACGAGCAGTACTTC | CASSPSPSGYYEQYF
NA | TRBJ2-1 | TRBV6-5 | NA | TGTGCCAGCAGTTATACGGGGGCCCCGGGTGAGTTCTTC | CASSYTGAPGEFF
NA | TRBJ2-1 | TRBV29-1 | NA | TGCAGCGTTTTTGGATTCGATGAGCAGTTCTTC | CSVFGFDEQFF
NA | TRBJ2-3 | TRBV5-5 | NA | TGTGCCAGCAGCCGGGACCTGGTTGCAGATACGCAGTATTTT | CASSRDLVADTQYF
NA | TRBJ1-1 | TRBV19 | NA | TGTGCCAGTAGTATTACAGGACCGAACACTGAAGCTTTCTTT | CASSITGPNTEAFF
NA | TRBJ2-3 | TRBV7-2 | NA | TGTGCCAGCAGCCAAAGCACAGATACGCAGTATTTT | CASSQSTDTQYF
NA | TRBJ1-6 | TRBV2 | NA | TGTGCCAGCAGTGAAGGGGCCTTTAATTCACCCCTCCACTTT | CASSEGAFNSPLHF
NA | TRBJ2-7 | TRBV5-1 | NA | TGCGCCAGCAGCTTGGACTCACAGGGTTTTCGGGGCGAGCAGTACTTC | CASSLDSQGFRGEQYF
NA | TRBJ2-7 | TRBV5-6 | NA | TGTGCCAGCAGCTTGGGAGGGGGGCTCTACGAGCAGTACTTC | CASSLGGGLYEQYF
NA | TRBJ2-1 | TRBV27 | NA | TGTGCCAGCAGTTCCCGGGAGTCCTACAATGAGCAGTTCTTC | CASSSRESYNEQFF
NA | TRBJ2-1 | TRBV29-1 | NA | TGCAGCGTCCCACAGGGCCATGAGCAGTTCTTC | CSVPQGHEQFF
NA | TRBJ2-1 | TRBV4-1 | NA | TGCGCCAGCGGGAGTAGCCTCAATGAGCAGTTCTTC | CASGSSLNEQFF
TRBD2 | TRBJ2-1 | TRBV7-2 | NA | TGTGCCAGCAGCTTAGAGCGGGGGCGAAAGTCTAATGAGCAGTTCTTC | CASSLERGRKSNEQFF
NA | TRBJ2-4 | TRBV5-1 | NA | TGCGCCAGCAGAGTAAGTTTCCAGGGTATTCACATTCAGTACTTC | CASRVSFQGIHIQYF
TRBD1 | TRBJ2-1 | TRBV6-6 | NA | TGTGCCAGCAGCCACGGCTCAGGGGGCCACAATGAGCAGTTCTTC | CASSHGSGGHNEQFF
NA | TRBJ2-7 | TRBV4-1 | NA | TGCGCCAGCAGCCCTCAAGGGGTGAAGTCGAGCTCCTACGAGCAGTACTTC | CASSPQGVKSSSYEQYF
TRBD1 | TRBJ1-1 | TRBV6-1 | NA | TGTGCCAGCAGTGAACTAACAGGGGGAGGCGAAGCTTTCTTT | CASSELTGGGEAFF
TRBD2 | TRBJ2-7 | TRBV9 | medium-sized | TGTGCCAGCAGCGAACTAGCGGGGCCAACCTACGAGCAGTACTTC | CASSELAGPTYEQYF
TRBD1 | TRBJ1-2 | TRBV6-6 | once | TGTGCCAGCAGTTCTCGGCAGGGGGGAGCTGGCTACACCTTC | CASSSRQGGAGYTF
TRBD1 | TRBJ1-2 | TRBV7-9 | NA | TGTGCCAGCAACTCCCCGCCCGGGACAGTCCATGGCTACACCTTC | CASNSPPGTVHGYTF
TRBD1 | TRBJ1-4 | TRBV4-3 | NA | TGCGCCAGCAGCCCCCACAGGGGGCTTTGGGAAAAACTGTTTTTT | CASSPHRGLWEKLFF
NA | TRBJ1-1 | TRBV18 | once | TGTGCCAGCTCACCACGAGTTAGAGGGGTAAAGAACACTGAAGCTTTCTTT | CASSPRVRGVKNTEAFF
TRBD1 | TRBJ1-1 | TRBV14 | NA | TGTGCCAGCAGCTCGACAGGGGGCGGGGCTGAAGCTTTCTTT | CASSSTGGGAEAFF
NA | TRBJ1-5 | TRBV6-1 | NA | TGTGCCAGCAGTGATCAAAGCCTCAATCAGCCCCAGCATTTT | CASSDQSLNQPQHF
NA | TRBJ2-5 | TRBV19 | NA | TGTGCCAGTAGCCCAATAGGGGGAGAGACCCAGTACTTC | CASSPIGGETQYF
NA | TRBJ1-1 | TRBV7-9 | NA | TGTGCCAGCAGCAGGGGAGCCACTGAAGCTTTCTTT | CASSRGATEAFF
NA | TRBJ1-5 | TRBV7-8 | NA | TGTGCCAGCAGCTTAGACCGCAATCAGCCCCAGCATTTT | CASSLDRNQPQHF
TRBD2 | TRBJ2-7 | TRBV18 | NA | TGTGCCAGCTCACTGGGACTAGCGGGGGCCTCACGGGACTTC | CASSLGLAGASRDF
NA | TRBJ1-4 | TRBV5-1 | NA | TGCGCCAGCAGCTTAGCGGAAAGCAATGAAAAACTGTTTTTT | CASSLAESNEKLFF
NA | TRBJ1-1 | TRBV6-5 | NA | TGTGCCAGCAATCCGAGGGCCCTCATGAACACTGAAGCTTTCTTT | CASNPRALMNTEAFF
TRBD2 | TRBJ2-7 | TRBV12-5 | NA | TGTGCTAGTGGTTCCCGGGAGGGGGGAAGCTCCTACGAGCAGTACTTC | CASGSREGGSSYEQYF
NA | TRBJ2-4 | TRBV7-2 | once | TGTGCCAGCAGCTATGGGGCCGGGAAAGCCAAAAACATTCAGTACTTC | CASSYGAGKAKNIQYF
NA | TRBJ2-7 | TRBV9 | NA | TGTGCCAGCAGCCCACAGGCCAGGATATCCTACGAGCAGTACTTC | CASSPQARISYEQYF
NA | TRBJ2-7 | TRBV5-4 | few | TGTGCCAGCAGCTCCGGACAGCCGCGGGGTTCCTACGAGCAGTACTTC | CASSSGQPRGSYEQYF
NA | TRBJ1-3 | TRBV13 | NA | TGTGCCAGCAGCCCCGAGGACAGCGCGCCTGGAAACACCATATATTTT | CASSPEDSAPGNTIYF
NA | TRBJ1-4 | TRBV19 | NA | TGTGCCAGTAGGAGCCGGACCTCACGGGGGACAACTAATGAAAAACTGTTTTTT | CASRSRTSRGTTNEKLFF
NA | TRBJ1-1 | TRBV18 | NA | TGTGCCAGCTCCTCCGGAGGGGGGTTCACTGAAGCTTTCTTT | CASSSGGGFTEAFF
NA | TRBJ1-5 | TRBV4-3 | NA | TGCGCCAGCAGCCAAGCCCTTAGCAATCAGCCCCAGCATTTT | CASSQALSNQPQHF
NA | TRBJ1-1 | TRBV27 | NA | TGTGCCAGCAGTTTTTCTCCAGACGCAGGGACTGAAGCTTTCTTT | CASSFSPDAGTEAFF
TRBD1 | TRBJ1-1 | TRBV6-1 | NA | TGTGCCAGCAGGGCAGACAGGGTCTCCCCTGAAGCTTTCTTT | CASRADRVSPEAFF
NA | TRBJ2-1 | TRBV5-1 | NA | TGCGCCAGCAGCGAGGGACCGCGCAATGAGCAGTTCTTC | CASSEGPRNEQFF
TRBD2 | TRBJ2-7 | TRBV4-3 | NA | TGCGCCAGCAGCCAAGATAGGACTAGCGGGGTCGAGCAGTACTTC | CASSQDRTSGVEQYF
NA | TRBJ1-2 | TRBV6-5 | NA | TGTGCCAGCAGTCGCCTAGGTGACTATGGCTACACCTTC | CASSRLGDYGYTF
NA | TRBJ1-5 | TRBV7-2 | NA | TGTGCCAGCAGCACTCAGACAGGAGAAGATCAGCCCCAGCATTTT | CASSTQTGEDQPQHF
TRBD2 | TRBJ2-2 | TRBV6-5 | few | TGTGCCAGCAGTTACTATAGCGGGGGTTCCACCGGGGAGCTGTTTTTT | CASSYYSGGSTGELFF
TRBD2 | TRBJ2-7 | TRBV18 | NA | TGTGCCAGCTCTCCGTTGGGGACTAGCGGGAACCACGAGCAGTACTTC | CASSPLGTSGNHEQYF
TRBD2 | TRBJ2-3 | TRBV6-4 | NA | TGTGCCAGTGATAGGCCCAGACTAGCGGGGGGACTCACAGATACGCAGTATTTT | CASDRPRLAGGLTDTQYF
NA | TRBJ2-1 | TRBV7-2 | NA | TGTGCCAGCAGCTTAGTAGCCAATGAGCAGTTCTTC | CASSLVANEQFF
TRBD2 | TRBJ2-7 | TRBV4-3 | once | TGCGCCAGCAGCCAAGCTGCTAGCGGGAGGGGGTACGAGCAGTACTTC | CASSQAASGRGYEQYF
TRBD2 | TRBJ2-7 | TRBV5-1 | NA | TGCGCCAGCAGCATTGCGACCCCGAGTGTACTAGCGGGAGTCGAGCAGTACTTC | CASSIATPSVLAGVEQYF
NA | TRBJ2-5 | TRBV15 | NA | TGTGCCACCAGCAGAGATAACATCCAAGAGACCCAGTACTTC | CATSRDNIQETQYF
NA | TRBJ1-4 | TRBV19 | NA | TGTGCCAGTAGGCGTCTCGTGGGGGGTGAAAAACTGTTTTTT | CASRRLVGGEKLFF
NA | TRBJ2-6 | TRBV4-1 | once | TGCGCCAGCAGGGTGACTCAGTTCTCTGGGGCCAACGTCCTGACTTTC | CASRVTQFSGANVLTF
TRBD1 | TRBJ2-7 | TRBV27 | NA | TGTGCCAGCAGTTTGGTTAGGCAGGGGGCCGACGAGCAGTACTTC | CASSLVRQGADEQYF
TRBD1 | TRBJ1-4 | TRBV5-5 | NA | TGTGCCAGCAGCCAGCCCGGGACAGGGCGGCTGTTTTTT | CASSQPGTGRLFF
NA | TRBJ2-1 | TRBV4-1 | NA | TGCGCCAGCAGCCATGTGAGTGAGGATGAGCAGTTCTTC | CASSHVSEDEQFF
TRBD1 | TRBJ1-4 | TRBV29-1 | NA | TGCAGCGTCCCGGCGGCAGGGGGCGCATATGGGGAAAAACTGTTTTTT | CSVPAAGGAYGEKLFF
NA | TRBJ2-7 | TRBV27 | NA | TGTGCCAGCAGTTTGGCTGCCCGGGGCGAGCAGTACTTC | CASSLAARGEQYF
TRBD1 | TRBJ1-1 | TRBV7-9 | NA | TGTGCCAGCAGCCCGAGCGACAGGGAGGGGACTGAAGCTTTCTTT | CASSPSDREGTEAFF